Below, 2 T cell receptor beta chains from the same sample are listed, as sequenced in a study of neurological immune-mediated disorders. TCRdb independently ran MiXCR on the 5' RACE reads; one entry per CDR3 protein. The sample records roughly 98,000 distinct CDR3 sequences, around 13% being singletons. Time point defined: longitudinal time-point 2. The sample comprised PBMCs. These receptors were taken from a female donor with HTLV-1-associated myelopathy (HAM/TSP).

At least ten counts were recorded for this clonotype. The gene calls are TRBV2 and TRBJ2-6, with 9 positions matching TRBD2. The CDR3 has 19 amino acids. Germline V lookup: CDR1 SNHLY, CDR2 FYNNEI. V lost 0 bases to trimming and J lost 0 bases; unmatched junction nucleotides: 6. CDR3 region: CASSEAAGAGGSGANVLTF. The CDR3 DNA reads TGTGCCAGCAGTGAAGCTGCAGGAGCGGGGGGCTCTGGGGCCAACGTCCTGACTTTC.

In its sample, this clonotype was seen many times. This rearrangement joins TRBV9 to TRBJ1-3; D is unclear. V was clipped by 2 bases and J by 0 bases, with 12 bases between them. The CDR3 is 16 residues long. Germline lookup yields CDR1 SGDLS and CDR2 YYNGEE. The CDR3 DNA is TGTGCCAGCAGCGTGGACGGCCGACTCTCTGGAAACACCATATATTTT. This codes for CASSVDGRLSGNTIYF.